Described below is a single T cell receptor (beta chain) sequence and its context. Its antigen is unknown. The data derive from a study of cytotoxic CD8 clonotypes in ibrutinib-treated CLL. Study in general: Response was recorded as partial in some 24 patients and complete in 2; at median around 68 months, approximately 15 remained remitted and approximately twelve had progressed.

Deletions cut 2 bases from V and 2 bases from J, with 6 bases between. Germline lookup yields CDR1 SGHTA and CDR2 FQGTGA. The CDR3 runs 13 residues. Clones were read by immunoSEQ multiplex PCR, and TCRdb kept only the in-frame ones, dropping some. This table holds some 25,000 clones, less than 80% found once. Overall study results and limits: Clonality went up at ibrutinib response and then declined back toward baseline at progression. With treatment, public clonotypes, which were uncommon, either contracted or remained stable.

This receptor was identified in a human donor with chronic lymphocytic leukemia. This chain connects TRBV7-3 to TRBJ2-5; D not resolved. The specimen comprised PBMCs, sampled before ibrutinib treatment. The CDR3 reads CASSLDAQETQYF. The CDR3 DNA reads TGTGCCAGCAGCTTAGATGCGCAAGAGACCCAGTACTTC. The whole variable domain, remainder taken from reference TRBV7-3 and TRBJ2-5, is GAGVSQTPSNKVTEKGKYVELRCDPISGHTALYWYRQSLGQGPEFLIYFQGTGAADDSGLPNDRFFAVRPEGSVSTLKIQRTERGDSAVYLCASSLDAQETQYFGPGTRLLVL.